Presented here are 28 T cell receptor beta chains from one specimen sequenced in a study of T-cell reconstitution after alpha-beta-depleted transplantation in children. Unique molecular identifiers were incorporated during preparation of the TCRbeta library. Each CDR3 protein is one row after TCRdb ran MiXCR on the PCR reads. The sample has about 360,000 distinct CDR3 sequences, approximately 12% seen once. Sequenced here: PBMCs, sampled from the stem cell graft. These receptors all come from a human donor who donated a stem cell graft to a child with Fanconi anemia.

Comments on this clonotype: No conserved phenylalanine or tryptophan ends this CDR3, so it is likely a read error. The chain recombines TRBV20-1 with TRBJ1-2; tentatively, D is TRBD1 (5 bases). There are 12 residues in the CDR3. Trimming removed 2 bases at V and 7 bases at J, with 11 bases between. Germline V lookup: CDR1 DFQATT, CDR2 SNEGSKA (reference sequence). The CDR3 nucleotides read TGCAGTGCTAGATCCCCAGACAGTGGCTACACCTGC. Translation: CSARSPDSGYTC.

The chain links TRBV20-1 to TRBJ1-2; TRBD1 is a possible D gene (6 bases). This CDR3 contains 15 residues. The V gene lost 4 bases and the J gene lost 6 bases, with 21 bases spanning the gap. Germline CDR1 is DFQATT and CDR2 is SNEGSKA (reference sequence). The CDR3 region has the DNA TGCAGTGCTACAGCGTGGGCGGGGGCCTTCGATGGCTACACCTTC. Translation: CSATAWAGAFDGYTF.

The rearrangement links TRBV6-1 to TRBJ1-5, with TRBD1 as a possible D gene (6 bases). Germline V gene lookup returns CDR1 MNHNS and CDR2 SASEGT. The CDR3 extends over 17 amino acids. V lost 5 bases to trimming and J lost 12 bases, with 29 bases between them. This CDR3 is CASSPLSSQGGEGGQHF. The CDR3 DNA is TGTGCCAGCAGTCCCTTGTCCAGCCAGGGTGGGGAGGGGGGCCAGCATTTT.

The chain combines TRBV4-2 with TRBJ1-1, with D possibly matching TRBD1 (5 bases). The CDR3 runs to 16 residues. Trimming shortened V by 1 base and J by 3 bases, and 15 bases separated the two germline ends. Germline V gene lookup returns CDR1 LGHNA and CDR2 YNFKEQ. This CDR3 reads CASSQGGSRGDTEAFF. The DNA for the CDR3 is TGTGCCAGCAGCCAAGGGGGCTCTCGGGGGGACACTGAAGCTTTCTTT.

The rearrangement joins TRBV4-2 to TRBJ2-7; D not certain. The V gene's germline CDR1 is LGHNA and CDR2 YNFKEQ. Trimming left V 1 base short and J 6 bases short, with 13 bases between. This CDR3 region has 14 residues. CDR3 bases: TGTGCCAGCAGCCAAGTAGACCGGTCGAGCGAGCAGTACTTC. Encoded protein: CASSQVDRSSEQYF.

This clonotype was detected only a few times. J is TRBJ1-1 and V is TRBV5-1, with D maybe TRBD1 (5 bases). The germline V gene has CDR1 SGHRS and CDR2 YFSETQ. V was trimmed by 5 bases and J by 4 bases, leaving 12 bases between them. The CDR3 has 13 amino acids. CDR3 region: CASRQEVGTEAFF. The CDR3 bases are TGCGCCAGCAGACAGGAGGTGGGCACTGAAGCTTTCTTT.

This clonotype occurred many times. This chain links TRBV5-1 with TRBJ2-3, with 8 nucleotides matching TRBD1. There are 16 residues in the CDR3. V shed 0 bases and J 0 bases; nucleotides not matched to a gene: 3. CDR1 and CDR2 from the germline V gene are SGHRS and YFSETQ. DNA of the CDR3: TGCGCCAGCAGCTTGGCCACAGGGGGTAGCACAGATACGCAGTATTTT. This encodes CASSLATGGSTDTQYF.

This clonotype showed up just a few times. The genes are TRBV2 and TRBJ2-1, with D possibly matching TRBD1 (6 bases). Between the trimmed V and J ends, which lost 4 bases and 2 bases, there was a span of 21 bases. Germline-derived CDR1 and CDR2 are SNHLY and FYNNEI. CDR3 length: 18 amino acids. The CDR3 loop is CASSGQAGWSITYNEQFF. The CDR3 DNA is TGTGCCAGCAGTGGACAGGCTGGGTGGTCGATAACCTACAATGAGCAGTTCTTC. The full variable domain, in which reference TRBV2 and TRBJ2-1 provide the parts outside the CDR3, is EPEVTQTPSHQVTQMGQEVILRCVPISNHLYFYWYRQILGQKVEFLVSFYNNEISEKSEIFDDQFSVERPDGSNFTLKIRSTKLEDSAMYFCASSGQAGWSITYNEQFFGPGTRLTVL.

This clonotype was seen more than once but under ten times. The rearrangement joins TRBV10-3 to TRBJ2-1; 7 bases map to TRBD1. This CDR3 contains 14 residues. From germline, CDR1 is ENHRY and CDR2 SYGVKD. With 5 bases clipped from V and 6 bases from J, the junction kept 7 bases outside the gene matches. In nucleotides, the CDR3 is TGTGCCATCAGTTGGGACAGCTCCGGCAATGAGCAGTTCTTC. This sequence encodes CAISWDSSGNEQFF.

This clonotype has more than one count but fewer than ten. CDR3 in amino acids: CASTDSTGSGTGELFF. CDR3 coding DNA: TGTGCCAGCACCGACTCGACTGGCTCTGGCACCGGGGAGCTGTTTTTT. The chain is built from TRBV12-3 or TRBV12-4 and TRBJ2-2, with D unresolved. V was clipped by 7 bases and J by 4 bases, with 19 bases between them. The CDR3 length is 16 residues.

The chain links TRBV7-3 to TRBJ2-7, with D possibly TRBD1 on 6 matching bases. The CDR3 is 15 residues long. Germline V gene data show CDR1 as SGHTA and CDR2 as FQGTGA. The V and J ends lost 4 bases and 0 bases respectively, with 13 bases between them. The CDR3 sequence: CASSSTGILSYEQYF. The CDR3 region has the DNA TGTGCCAGCAGCTCAACAGGGATTCTCTCCTACGAGCAGTACTTC.

This clonotype was seen many times. The CDR3 DNA reads as TGTGCCAGCACCCTATTCGGGAACACTGAAGCTTTCTTT. It yields the protein CASTLFGNTEAFF. The chain uses TRBV7-9 and TRBJ1-1; D gene ambiguous. V lost 7 bases to trimming and J lost 1 base, with 10 bases between them. This CDR3 comprises 13 residues. From germline, CDR1 is SEHNR and CDR2 FQNEAQ (reference sequence).

This clonotype was picked up one time. In DNA, the CDR3 is TGTGCCAGTAGTATTCCTCTGGGGTTAACTGAAGCTTTCTTT. This translates into CASSIPLGLTEAFF. This chain connects TRBV19 to TRBJ1-1; unclear D gene. V was trimmed by 3 bases and J by 5 bases, leaving 13 bases between them. The CDR3 has 14 amino acids. Per germline, CDR1 LNHDA and CDR2 SQIVND (reference sequence).

This clonotype was counted many times. The chain carries TRBV28 and TRBJ2-3; 9 bases fit TRBD2. Per germline, CDR1 MDHEN and CDR2 SYDVKM. The trim removed 10 bases at V and 3 bases at J, leaving 17 bases unmatched. The CDR3 totals 17 residues. CDR3 coding DNA: TGTGCCACCTTACCACCGGGACTAGCAAACCCAACAGATACGCAGTATTTT. It codes for CATLPPGLANPTDTQYF.

This clonotype was seen a few times. The chain links TRBV7-9 to TRBJ2-7, with 7 bases that match TRBD1. Germline-derived CDR1 and CDR2 are SEHNR and FQNEAQ (reference sequence). The CDR3 is made up of 13 amino acids. J gave up 5 bases and V 4 bases, and 5 bases lay outside the gene matches. Written as DNA, the CDR3 is TGTGCCAGCAGCTCCCGGGACAGAGACGAGCAGTACTTC. The encoded protein is CASSSRDRDEQYF.

The chain uses TRBV10-3 and TRBJ1-6, with 8 positions matching TRBD1. J gave up 7 bases and V 3 bases, and 8 bases lay outside the gene matches. CDR1 is ENHRY, CDR2 SYGVKD, per germline. CDR3 length: 16 amino acids. CDR3 protein: CAISEVQGAVNSPLHF. For the CDR3, the DNA is TGTGCCATCAGTGAAGTTCAGGGGGCGGTGAATTCACCCCTCCACTTT.

The chain employs TRBV9 and TRBJ2-3; no definite D call. The germline V gene has CDR1 SGDLS and CDR2 YYNGEE. The CDR3 totals 15 residues. Trimming removed 1 base at V and 6 bases at J, with 15 bases between. The CDR3 sequence is CASSVLLLGQDTQYF. The CDR3 coding sequence is TGTGCCAGCAGCGTACTACTCCTTGGGCAGGATACGCAGTATTTT. Using reference TRBV9 and TRBJ2-3 for the parts outside the CDR3, the full variable domain is DSGVTQTPKHLITATGQRVTLRCSPRSGDLSVYWYQQSLDQGLQFLIQYYNGEERAKGNILERFSAQQFPDLHSELNLSSLELGDSALYFCASSVLLLGQDTQYFGPGTRLTVL.

Ten or more counts support this clonotype. V gene TRBV29-1 combines with J gene TRBJ1-1; D unclear. The CDR3 is 13 amino acids. V was shortened by 5 bases and J by 0 bases, with 10 bases between the two germline ends. CDR1 is SQVTM, CDR2 ANQGSEA, per germline. CDR3 in DNA: TGCAGCGTTAATCGCGAGATGAACACTGAAGCTTTCTTT. Translated, it gives CSVNREMNTEAFF.

The gene calls are TRBV12-3 or TRBV12-4 and TRBJ1-5; 7 bases are a match to TRBD1. The CDR3 spans 14 residues. With 5 bases clipped from V and 8 bases from J, the junction kept 9 bases outside the gene matches. The CDR3 region has the DNA TGTGCCAGCAGTCCCAACAGGGGCAGGGAGCCCCAGCATTTT. This codes for CASSPNRGREPQHF.

A few counts support this clonotype. The chain joins TRBV9 to TRBJ1-2; D is unresolved. Germline loops: CDR1 SGDLS, CDR2 YYNGEE. Trimming took 4 bases from V and 3 from J, leaving 19 bases between them. This CDR3 is built from 16 residues. The chain's CDR3 is CASSPRTHPRDYGYTF. DNA for the CDR3: TGTGCCAGCAGCCCCCGGACTCATCCTCGGGACTATGGCTACACCTTC.

Only a few counts were recorded for this clonotype. The rearrangement uses TRBV5-1 and TRBJ1-6; D is unclear. V lost 5 bases and J 7 bases, leaving 10 bases between the germline ends. Per germline, CDR1 SGHRS and CDR2 YFSETQ. The length of the CDR3 is 13 residues. CDR3 loop: CASRSEGNSPLHF. The CDR3, as DNA: TGCGCCAGCAGAAGTGAGGGAAATTCACCCCTCCACTTT.

This clonotype appeared a few times. J is TRBJ2-2 and V is TRBV6-5; D not certain. The V end was cut by 2 bases, the J end by 6 bases, with 10 bases between. The CDR3 has 14 residues. Germline assignment: CDR1 MNHEY and CDR2 SVGAGI. CDR3 region: CASSYGPGPGELFF. For the CDR3, the DNA is TGTGCCAGCAGTTACGGCCCGGGCCCCGGGGAGCTGTTTTTT.

This clonotype was recorded at least ten times. V is TRBV28 and J is TRBJ2-3, with D possibly matching TRBD1 (6 bases). The CDR3 extends over 11 amino acids. The V end lost 4 bases, the J end lost 8 bases, and 7 bases lay between the germline ends. Germline loops: CDR1 MDHEN, CDR2 SYDVKM. The CDR3 DNA follows: TGTGCCAGCAGTTACAGGGTTACGCAGTATTTT. Amino acids: CASSYRVTQYF.

This CDR3 reads CARGGSLNYGYTF. The CDR3, as DNA: TGTGCCAGGGGGGGCTCGTTAAACTATGGCTACACCTTC. V gene TRBV2 combines with J gene TRBJ1-2, with D maybe TRBD1 (6 bases). The V gene lost 9 bases and the J gene lost 2 bases, with 13 bases spanning the gap. The CDR3 is made up of 13 amino acids. CDR1 is SNHLY, CDR2 FYNNEI, per germline.

The rearrangement links TRBV3-1 to TRBJ1-1, with 7 bases lining up with TRBD1. Germline CDR1 reads LGHDT; CDR2 reads YNNKEL (reference sequence). This CDR3 spans 16 amino acids. With V trimmed by 4 bases and J by 0 bases, 8 bases remained unmatched. The CDR3 nucleotides read TGTGCCAGCAGCCCCCCGGGACAGCTCATGAACACTGAAGCTTTCTTT. Translating gives CASSPPGQLMNTEAFF.

This clonotype was found a few times. The chain uses TRBV5-1 and TRBJ1-1; possibly TRBD1 for D (5 bases). This CDR3 region has 15 residues. The ends were cut back, 0 bases at V and 6 bases at J, with 15 bases in the middle. Germline values: CDR1 SGHRS, CDR2 YFSETQ. For the CDR3, the DNA is TGCGCCAGCAGCTTGGTGCCAGGGATGGGTGCTGAAGCTTTCTTT. Residues: CASSLVPGMGAEAFF.

A single count supports this clonotype. A much larger clone differs from this one at a single base, so this may be a read error. The chain carries TRBV9 and TRBJ2-3; 7 bases map to TRBD1. This CDR3 has 16 amino acids. The germline V gene encodes CDR1 SGDLS and CDR2 YYNGEE. The DNA for the CDR3 is TGTGCCAGCAGCGTAATCTCAGGGGGACACACAGATATGCAGTATTTT. Encoded protein: CASSVISGGHTDMQYF.

This rearrangement joins TRBV5-1 to TRBJ2-1, with D tentatively TRBD1 (6 bases). The V and J ends lost 0 bases and 6 bases respectively, with 16 bases between them. The CDR3 sequence is 16 residues long. CDR1 and CDR2 from the germline V gene are SGHRS and YFSETQ. The CDR3 DNA follows: TGCGCCAGCAGCTTGGTCCTCAGGGGCACAGGCAATGAGCAGTTCTTC. This translates into CASSLVLRGTGNEQFF.